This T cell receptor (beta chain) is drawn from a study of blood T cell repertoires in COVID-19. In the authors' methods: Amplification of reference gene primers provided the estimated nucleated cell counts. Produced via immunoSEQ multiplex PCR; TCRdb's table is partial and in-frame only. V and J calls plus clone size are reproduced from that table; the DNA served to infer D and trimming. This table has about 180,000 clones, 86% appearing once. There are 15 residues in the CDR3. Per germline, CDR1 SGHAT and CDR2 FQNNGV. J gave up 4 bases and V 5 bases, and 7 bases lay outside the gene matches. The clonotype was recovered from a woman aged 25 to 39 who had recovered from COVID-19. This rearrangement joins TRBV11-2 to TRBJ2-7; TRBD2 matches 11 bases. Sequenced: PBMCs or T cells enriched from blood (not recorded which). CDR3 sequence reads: CASSGTSGLWYEQYF. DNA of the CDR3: TGTGCCAGCAGCGGGACTAGCGGCCTCTGGTACGAGCAGTACTTC.